This T cell receptor beta chain derives from a study of blood T cell dynamics during melanoma immunotherapy. Whole-study context: Patients with metastatic melanoma got pembrolizumab or nivolumab-ipilimumab as first-line care.

The study's findings and limits: Among sorted CD8+ subsets, immune-effector cells had the highest clonality and cell-free DNA similarity.

The assay received all extracted DNA from sorted CD8+ subsets. Generated by immunoSEQ multiplex PCR, the TCRdb table keeps only in-frame clones and is missing some. Seen here are a few hundred clones, 65% to 80% observed once, and the top ten hold about a fifth. Between the trimmed V and J ends, which lost 4 bases and 3 bases, there was a span of 6 bases. CDR1 and CDR2 from the germline V gene are LGHNA and YNFKEQ. CDR3 length: 13 amino acids. Concerning this clone: The antigen remains unidentified.

Time point indicated: pre-treatment baseline. The CD3+ CD4- CD8+ CD45RA- CD45RO-high CD27- CCR7- memory phenotype defined TIE cells. Patients with prior systemic cancer treatment, concomitant immunosuppressants, or other active malignancies were excluded. The chain recombines TRBV4-2 with TRBJ1-4; D remains ambiguous. The TCR sequence derives from a human donor with melanoma. The material sequenced was CD8+ T cells from blood, taken from a patient treated with checkpoint blockade. CDR3 amino acids: CASSPGSNEKLFF. The DNA for the CDR3 is TGTGCCAGCAGCCCGGGATCTAATGAAAAACTGTTTTTT.